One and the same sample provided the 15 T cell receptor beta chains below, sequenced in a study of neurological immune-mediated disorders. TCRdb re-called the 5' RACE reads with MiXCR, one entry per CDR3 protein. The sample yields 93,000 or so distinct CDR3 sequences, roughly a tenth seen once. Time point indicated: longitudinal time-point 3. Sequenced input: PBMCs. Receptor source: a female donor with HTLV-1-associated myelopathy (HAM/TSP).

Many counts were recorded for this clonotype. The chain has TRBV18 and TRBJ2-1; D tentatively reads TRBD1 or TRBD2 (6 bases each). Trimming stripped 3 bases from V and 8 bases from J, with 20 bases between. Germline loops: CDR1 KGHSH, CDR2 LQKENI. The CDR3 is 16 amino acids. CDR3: CASSPLGGSLIDEQFF. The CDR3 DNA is TGTGCCAGCTCACCTTTGGGGGGCTCCCTCATCGATGAGCAGTTCTTC. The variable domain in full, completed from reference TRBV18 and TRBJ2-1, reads NAGVMQNPRHLVRRRGQEARLRCSPMKGHSHVYWYRQLPEEGLKFMVYLQKENIIDESGMPKERFSAEFPKEGPSILRIQQVVRGDSAAYFCASSPLGGSLIDEQFFGPGTRLTVL.

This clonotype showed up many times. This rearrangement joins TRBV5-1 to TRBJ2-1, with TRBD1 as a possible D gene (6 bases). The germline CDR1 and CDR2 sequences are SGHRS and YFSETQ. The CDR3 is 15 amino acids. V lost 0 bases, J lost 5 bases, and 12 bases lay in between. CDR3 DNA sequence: TGCGCCAGCAGCTTGGAGGTCAGGGGCCACAATGAGCAGTTCTTC. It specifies CASSLEVRGHNEQFF.

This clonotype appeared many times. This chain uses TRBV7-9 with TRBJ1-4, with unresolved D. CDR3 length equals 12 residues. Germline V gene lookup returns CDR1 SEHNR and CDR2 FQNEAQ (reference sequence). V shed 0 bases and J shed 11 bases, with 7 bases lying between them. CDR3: CASSLALEKLFF. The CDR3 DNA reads TGTGCCAGCAGCTTAGCGCTGGAGAAACTGTTTTTT.

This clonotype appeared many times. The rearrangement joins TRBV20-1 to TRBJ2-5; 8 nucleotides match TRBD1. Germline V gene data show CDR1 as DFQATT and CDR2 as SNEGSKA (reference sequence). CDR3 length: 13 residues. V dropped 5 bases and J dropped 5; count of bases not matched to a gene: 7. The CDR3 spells CSAQTGVGETQYF. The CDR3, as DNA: TGCAGTGCTCAGACAGGGGTAGGGGAGACCCAGTACTTC.

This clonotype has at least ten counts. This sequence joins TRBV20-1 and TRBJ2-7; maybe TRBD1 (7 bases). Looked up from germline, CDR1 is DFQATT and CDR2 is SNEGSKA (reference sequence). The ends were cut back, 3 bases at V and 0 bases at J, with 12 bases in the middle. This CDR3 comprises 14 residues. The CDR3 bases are TGCAGTGCTAGGCGGGACAGTTCCTCCTACGAGCAGTACTTC. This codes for CSARRDSSSYEQYF.

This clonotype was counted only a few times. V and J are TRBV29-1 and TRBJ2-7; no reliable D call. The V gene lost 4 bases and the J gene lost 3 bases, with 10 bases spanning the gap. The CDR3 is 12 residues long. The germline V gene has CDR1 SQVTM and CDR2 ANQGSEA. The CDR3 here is CSVVGVRYEQYF. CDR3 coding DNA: TGCAGCGTTGTTGGGGTCCGCTACGAGCAGTACTTC.

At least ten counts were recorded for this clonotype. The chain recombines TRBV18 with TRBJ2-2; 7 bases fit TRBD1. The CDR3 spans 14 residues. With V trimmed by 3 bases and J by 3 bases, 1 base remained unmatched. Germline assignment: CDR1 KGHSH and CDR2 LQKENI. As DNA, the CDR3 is TGTGCCAGCTCACCGAGGGGGCACACCGGGGAGCTGTTTTTT. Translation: CASSPRGHTGELFF.

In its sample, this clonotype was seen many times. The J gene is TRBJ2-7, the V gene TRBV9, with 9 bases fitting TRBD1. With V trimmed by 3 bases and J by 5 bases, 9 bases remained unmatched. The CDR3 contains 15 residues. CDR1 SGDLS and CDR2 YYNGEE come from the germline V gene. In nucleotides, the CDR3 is TGTGCCAGCAGCGGAAGGGGACAGGGTTTCAACGAGCAGTACTTC. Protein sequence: CASSGRGQGFNEQYF.

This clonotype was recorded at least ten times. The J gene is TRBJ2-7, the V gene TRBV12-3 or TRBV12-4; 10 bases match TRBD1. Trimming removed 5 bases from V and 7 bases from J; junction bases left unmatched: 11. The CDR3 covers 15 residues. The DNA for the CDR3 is TGTGCCAGCAGTGGGGGACAGGGGTTCGACTTGGAGCAGTACTTC. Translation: CASSGGQGFDLEQYF.

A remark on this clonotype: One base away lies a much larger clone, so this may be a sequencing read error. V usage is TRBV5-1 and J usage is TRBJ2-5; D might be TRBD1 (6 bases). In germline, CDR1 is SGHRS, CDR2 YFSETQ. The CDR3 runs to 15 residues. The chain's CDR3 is CPSSLEDRLQETQYF. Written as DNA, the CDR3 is TGCCCCAGCAGCTTGGAGGACAGACTCCAAGAGACCCAGTACTTC.

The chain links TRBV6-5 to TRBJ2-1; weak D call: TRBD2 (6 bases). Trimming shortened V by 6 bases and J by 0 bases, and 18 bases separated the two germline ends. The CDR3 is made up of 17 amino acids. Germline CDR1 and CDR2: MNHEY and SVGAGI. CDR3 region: CASRGIVRGSSYNEQFF. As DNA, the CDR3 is TGTGCCAGCAGGGGAATCGTTCGGGGGAGCTCCTACAATGAGCAGTTCTTC.

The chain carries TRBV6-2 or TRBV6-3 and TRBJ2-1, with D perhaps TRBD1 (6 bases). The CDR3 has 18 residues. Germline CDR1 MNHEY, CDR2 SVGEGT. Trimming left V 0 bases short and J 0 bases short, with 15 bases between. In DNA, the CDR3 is TGTGCCAGCAGTTACTCCCAGGGGCAGGCGGCCTCCTACAATGAGCAGTTCTTC. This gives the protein CASSYSQGQAASYNEQFF.

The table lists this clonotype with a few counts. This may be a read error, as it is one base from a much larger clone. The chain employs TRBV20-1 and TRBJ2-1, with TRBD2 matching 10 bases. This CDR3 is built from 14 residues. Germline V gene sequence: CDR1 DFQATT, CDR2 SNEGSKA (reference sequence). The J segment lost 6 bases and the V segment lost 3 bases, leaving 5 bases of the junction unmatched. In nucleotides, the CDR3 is TGCAGTGCTAGTACCGGGACTAGCGCCAATGAGCAGTTCTTC. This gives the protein CSASTGTSANEQFF.

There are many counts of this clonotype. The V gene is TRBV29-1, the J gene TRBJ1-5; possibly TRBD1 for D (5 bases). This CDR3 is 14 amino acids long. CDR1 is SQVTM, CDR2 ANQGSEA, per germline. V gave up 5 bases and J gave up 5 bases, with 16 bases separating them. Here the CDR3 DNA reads TGCAGCGTTAACACAGGAGGAAGAGATCAGCCCCAGCATTTT. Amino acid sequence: CSVNTGGRDQPQHF. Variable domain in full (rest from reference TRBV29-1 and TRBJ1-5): SAVISQKPSRDICQRGTSLTIQCQVDSQVTMMFWYRQQPGQSLTLIATANQGSEATYESGFVIDKFPISRPNLTFSTLTVSNMSPEDSSIYLCSVNTGGRDQPQHFGDGTRLSIL.

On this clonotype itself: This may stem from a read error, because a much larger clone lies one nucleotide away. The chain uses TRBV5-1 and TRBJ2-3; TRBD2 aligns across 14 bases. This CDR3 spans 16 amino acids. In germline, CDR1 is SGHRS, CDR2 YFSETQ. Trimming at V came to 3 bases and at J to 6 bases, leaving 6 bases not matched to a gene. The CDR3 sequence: CASSSRLAGGADTQYF. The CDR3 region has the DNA TGCGCCAGCAGCTCCCGACTAGCGGGGGGGGCGGATACGCAGTATTTT.